Reported below is one T cell receptor (beta chain). Antigen specificity is unknown. Vbeta (60) and Jbeta (13) primers were used in the PCR. The protocol was immunoSEQ multiplex PCR, while the TCRdb copy is restricted to in-frame clones and leaves out a portion. The sample holds 150,000 or so clones; roughly 80% are singletons and the top ten take about 15%. These data belong to a study of cytomegalovirus exposure and HLA in healthy donors. Overall study findings and caveats: As a later analysis revealed, most CMV-associated TCR beta chains appeared HLA-restricted.

Germline lookup yields CDR1 SGHTA and CDR2 FQGNSA. The V gene end was trimmed by 2 bases and the J gene end by 7 bases; junction bases not matched to a gene: 6. The CDR3 totals 15 residues. The TCR sequence derives from a middle-aged woman in good health and CMV-seronegative. This chain uses TRBV7-2 with TRBJ2-1, with 9 bases identical to TRBD2. What was sequenced was PBMCs. CDR3 sequence: CASSLQAGGGNEQFF. The CDR3 nucleotides are TGTGCCAGCAGCTTACAAGCGGGAGGAGGGAATGAGCAGTTCTTC.